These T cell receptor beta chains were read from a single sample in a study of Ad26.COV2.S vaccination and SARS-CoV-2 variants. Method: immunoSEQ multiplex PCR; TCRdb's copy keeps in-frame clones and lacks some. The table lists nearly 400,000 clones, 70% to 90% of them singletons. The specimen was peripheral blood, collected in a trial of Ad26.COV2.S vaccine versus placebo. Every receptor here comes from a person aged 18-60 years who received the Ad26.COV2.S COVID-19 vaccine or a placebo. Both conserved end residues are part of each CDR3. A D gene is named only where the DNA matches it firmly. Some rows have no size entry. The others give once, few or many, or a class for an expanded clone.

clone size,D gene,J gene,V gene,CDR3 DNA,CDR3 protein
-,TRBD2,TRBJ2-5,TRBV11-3,TGTGCCAGCAGCTTAGAAGGGAGGGCCACTAACCGTCCGACCCAGTACTTC,CASSLEGRATNRPTQYF
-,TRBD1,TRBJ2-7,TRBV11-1,TGTGCCAGCAGCTCCTACAGGGGTCTGAGCTACGAGCAGTACTTC,CASSSYRGLSYEQYF
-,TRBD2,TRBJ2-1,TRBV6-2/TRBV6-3,TGTGCCAGCAGCCAGACTAGCGGGAGAACAGGCTCCTACAATGAGCAGTTCTTC,CASSQTSGRTGSYNEQFF
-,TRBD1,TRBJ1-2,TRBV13,TGTGCCAGCAGCTACGGGACAGGAGGTCCCTATGGCTACACCTTC,CASSYGTGGPYGYTF
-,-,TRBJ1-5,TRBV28,TGTGCCAGCAGTTTACCCCTATCCGGGGGAAATAATCAGCCCCAGCATTTT,CASSLPLSGGNNQPQHF
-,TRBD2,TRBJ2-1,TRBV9,TGTGCCAGCAGCCCCCCTCAGGGCGGGAGGGCCTACAATGAGCAGTTCTTC,CASSPPQGGRAYNEQFF
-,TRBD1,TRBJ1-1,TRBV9,TGTGCCAGCAGCTCCTCCGGGACAGTAAACACTGAAGCTTTCTTT,CASSSSGTVNTEAFF
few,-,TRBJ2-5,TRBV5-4,TGTGCCAGCAGCTTTGACCACACCCAGTACTTC,CASSFDHTQYF
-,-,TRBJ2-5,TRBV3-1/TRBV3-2,TGTGCCAGCAGCCTGACAGGCGGTGTTGAGACCCAGTACTTC,CASSLTGGVETQYF
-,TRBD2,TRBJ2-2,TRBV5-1,TGCGCCAGCAGCTTGGATAGCGGGAGGACCGGGGAGCTGTTTTTT,CASSLDSGRTGELFF
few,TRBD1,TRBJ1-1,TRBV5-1,TGCGCCAGCAGCAATACACAGGGGAGCTCTTCGGAAAGGACTGAAGCTTTCTTT,CASSNTQGSSSERTEAFF
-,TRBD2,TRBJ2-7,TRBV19,TGTGCCAGTAGTGCCCGAACGGGACTAGCGGGAGTTGGGGAGTACTTC,CASSARTGLAGVGEYF
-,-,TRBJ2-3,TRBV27,TGTGCCAGCAGTCCCCGCAGTGGCTCTCCACCCACAGATACGCAGTATTTT,CASSPRSGSPPTDTQYF
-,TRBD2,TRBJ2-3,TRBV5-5,TGTGCCAGCAACCTGGGGGGCAGCGGGGGAGGTGGGCCGCAGTATTTT,CASNLGGSGGGGPQYF
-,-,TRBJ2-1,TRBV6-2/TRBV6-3,TGTGCCAGCAGTTACCTGGGTGGCACGGGGTACAATGAGCAGTTCTTC,CASSYLGGTGYNEQFF
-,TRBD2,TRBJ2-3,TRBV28,TGTGCCAGCAGACTAGCGGGAGGGGACACAGATACGCAGTATTTT,CASRLAGGDTDTQYF
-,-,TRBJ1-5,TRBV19,TGTGCCAGTAGTATTGGCCCCGCGGGTTGGGGTCAGCCCCAGCATTTT,CASSIGPAGWGQPQHF
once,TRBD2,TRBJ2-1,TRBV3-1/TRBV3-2,TGTGCCAGCAGCCCTCTTCGGGCGGGAGGGAACAATGAGCAGTTCTTC,CASSPLRAGGNNEQFF
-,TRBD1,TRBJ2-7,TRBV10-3,TGTGCCATCAGTGTCCGACAGGGTGACAACGAGCAGTACTTC,CAISVRQGDNEQYF
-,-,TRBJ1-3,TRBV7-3,TGTGCCAGCAGCTTAGAAAAGGAGGGAAACACCATATATTTT,CASSLEKEGNTIYF
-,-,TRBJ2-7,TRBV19,TGTGCCAGTAGTATGAACAGGGCGGGCGAGCAGTACTTC,CASSMNRAGEQYF
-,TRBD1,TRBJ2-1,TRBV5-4,TGTGCCAGCAGCCTCCTGGACAGGGGGCGTGGGGGTGAGCAGTTCTTC,CASSLLDRGRGGEQFF
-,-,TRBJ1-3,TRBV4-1,TGCGCCAGCAGCCAACGGGTGACGTCGGGTCTCTCTGGAAACACCATATATTTT,CASSQRVTSGLSGNTIYF
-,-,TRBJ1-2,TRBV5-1,TGCGCCAGCAGCTTGAATGGGGGGTTCGGCTATGGCTACACCTTC,CASSLNGGFGYGYTF
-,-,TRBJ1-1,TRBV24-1,TGTGCCACCAGTGAGGGAGGTCAGATGAACACTGAAGCTTTCTTT,CATSEGGQMNTEAFF
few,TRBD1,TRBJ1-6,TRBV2,TGTGCCAGCAGTGGGGACAGCTCCTATAATTCACCCCTCCACTTT,CASSGDSSYNSPLHF
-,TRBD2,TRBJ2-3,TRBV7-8,TGTGCCAGCAGCCCCTACCGGACTAGCGGAATCACAGATACGCAGTATTTT,CASSPYRTSGITDTQYF
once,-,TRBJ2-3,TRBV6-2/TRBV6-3,TGTGCCAGCAGTTACTTGGGTCGTAGTACGGCAGATACGCAGTATTTT,CASSYLGRSTADTQYF
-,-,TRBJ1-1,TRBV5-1,TGCGCCAGCAGGGTGGCGTCGGCGAACACTGAAGCTTTCTTT,CASRVASANTEAFF
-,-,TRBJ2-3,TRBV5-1,TGCGCCAGCAGCCCGACTGTAGCACATACGCAGTATTTT,CASSPTVAHTQYF
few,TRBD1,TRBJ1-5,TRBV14,TGTGCCAGCAGCCATTTTGGACAGGGAAGCCAGCCCCAGCATTTT,CASSHFGQGSQPQHF
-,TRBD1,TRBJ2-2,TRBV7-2,TGTGCCAGCAGCTTAAGGGGACAGGGTGTCAACACCGGGGAGCTGTTTTTT,CASSLRGQGVNTGELFF
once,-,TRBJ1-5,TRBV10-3,TGTGCCATCAGCGACAGGACCGGCAATCAGCCCCAGCATTTT,CAISDRTGNQPQHF
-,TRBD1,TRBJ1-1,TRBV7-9,TGTGCCAGCAGCCAGACAGGGGGCAGGCCTCGGGGCACTGAAGCTTTCTTT,CASSQTGGRPRGTEAFF
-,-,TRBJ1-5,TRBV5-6,TGTGCCAGCAGCTTGGAGGGCGGGCTCAATCAGCCCCAGCATTTT,CASSLEGGLNQPQHF
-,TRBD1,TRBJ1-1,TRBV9,TGTGCCAGCAGCGTACTTCCAGGGGGCACTGAAGCTTTCTTT,CASSVLPGGTEAFF
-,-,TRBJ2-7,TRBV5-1,TGCGCCAGCAGCTTGGGGTCTCACGAGCAGTACTTC,CASSLGSHEQYF
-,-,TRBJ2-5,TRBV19,TGTGCCAGTAGTATAGATGGGGGGCAGCGTGGATTGAAGACCCAGTACTTC,CASSIDGGQRGLKTQYF
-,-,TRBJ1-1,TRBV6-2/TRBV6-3,TGTGCCAGCAGCCAGATTAACGTGGGGCAGCCCATAACACGGCGGGACACTGAAGCTTTCTTT,CASSQINVGQPITRRDTEAFF
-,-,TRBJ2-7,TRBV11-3,TGTGCCAGCAGCTTTCCACCGCGAGATTCAGGGACCCCCTACGAGCAGTACTTC,CASSFPPRDSGTPYEQYF
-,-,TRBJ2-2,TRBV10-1,TGCGCCAGCAGTGTGTCCGGAACCGGGGAGCTGTTTTTT,CASSVSGTGELFF
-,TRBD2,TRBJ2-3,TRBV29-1,TGCAGCGTTGAGACTAGCGGATCCACAGATACGCAGTATTTT,CSVETSGSTDTQYF
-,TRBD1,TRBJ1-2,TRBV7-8,TGTGCCAGCAGCTTAATGGACAGGACCTATGGCTACACCTTC,CASSLMDRTYGYTF
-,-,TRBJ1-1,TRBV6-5,TGTGCCAGCAGTTACACACAGACACTCAACACTGAAGCTTTCTTT,CASSYTQTLNTEAFF
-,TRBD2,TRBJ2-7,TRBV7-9,TGTGCCAGCAGCATTCGACTAGCGGGAAACTACGAGCAGTACTTC,CASSIRLAGNYEQYF
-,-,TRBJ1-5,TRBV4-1,TGCGCCAGCAGCCTTTCCCAGACACTGAATCAGCCCCAGCATTTT,CASSLSQTLNQPQHF
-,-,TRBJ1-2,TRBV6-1,TGTGCCAGCAGTGCCGAGTGGGAGATCCCTAACTATGGCTACACCTTC,CASSAEWEIPNYGYTF
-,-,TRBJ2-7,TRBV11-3,TGTGCCAGCAGCTTAGCGGGTCGGGGTACGTACGAGCAGTACTTC,CASSLAGRGTYEQYF
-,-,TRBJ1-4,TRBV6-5,TGTGCCAGCAGTTACTCGGGCAAAGCGAATGAAAAACTGTTTTTT,CASSYSGKANEKLFF
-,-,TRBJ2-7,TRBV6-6,TGTGCCAGCAGTTCCCACAGCGTATTCTCCTACGAGCAGTACTTC,CASSSHSVFSYEQYF
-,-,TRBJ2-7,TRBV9,TGTGCCAGCAGCGCCCAGGACGGTTCCTACGAGCAGTACTTC,CASSAQDGSYEQYF
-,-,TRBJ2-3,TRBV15,TGTGCCACCAAGACCAGTACTGATACGCAGTATTTT,CATKTSTDTQYF
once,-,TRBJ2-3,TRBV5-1,TGCGCCAGCAGCTTGGCCAGGGCAGATACGCAGTATTTT,CASSLARADTQYF
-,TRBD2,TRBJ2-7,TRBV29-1,TGCAGCGTTGTGACTAGCGGGAGAAGGGCTACCTACGAGCAGTACTTC,CSVVTSGRRATYEQYF
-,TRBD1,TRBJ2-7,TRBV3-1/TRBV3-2,TGTGCCAGCAGCCAAGCGGGACAGGGAATCGGGCAGTACTTC,CASSQAGQGIGQYF
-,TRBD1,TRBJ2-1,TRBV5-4,TGTGCCAGCAGCTCCCGGGACAGAGACAATGAGCAGTTCTTC,CASSSRDRDNEQFF
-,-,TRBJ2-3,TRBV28,TGTGCCAGCAGTTTTTGGACATCGAATACGCAGTATTTT,CASSFWTSNTQYF
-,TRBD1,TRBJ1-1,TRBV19,TGTGCCAGTAGTATCGGGACAGCTAATCTAGGGACTGAAGCTTTCTTT,CASSIGTANLGTEAFF